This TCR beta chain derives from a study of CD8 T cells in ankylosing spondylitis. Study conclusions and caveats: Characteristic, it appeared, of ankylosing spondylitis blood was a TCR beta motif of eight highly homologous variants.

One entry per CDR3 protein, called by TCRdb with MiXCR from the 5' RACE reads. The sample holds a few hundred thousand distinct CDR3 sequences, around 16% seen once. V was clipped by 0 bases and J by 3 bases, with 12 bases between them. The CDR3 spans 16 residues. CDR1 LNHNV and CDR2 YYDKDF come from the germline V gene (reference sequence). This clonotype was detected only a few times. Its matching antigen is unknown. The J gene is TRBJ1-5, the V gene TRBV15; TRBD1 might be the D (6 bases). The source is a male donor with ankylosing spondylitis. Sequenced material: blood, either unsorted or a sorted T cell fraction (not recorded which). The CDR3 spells CATSRDGGGLNQPQHF. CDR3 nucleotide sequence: TGTGCCACCAGCAGAGATGGGGGGGGCCTCAATCAGCCCCAGCATTTT. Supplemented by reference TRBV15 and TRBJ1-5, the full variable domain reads DAMVIQNPRYQVTQFGKPVTLSCSQTLNHNVMYWYQQKSSQAPKLLFHYYDKDFNNEADTPDNFQSRRPNTSFCFLDIRSPGLGDTAMYLCATSRDGGGLNQPQHFGDGTRLSIL.